One sample yielded the 24 T cell receptor beta chains listed below, sequenced in a study of cytotoxic CD8 clonotypes in ibrutinib-treated CLL. Method: immunoSEQ multiplex PCR; TCRdb's copy keeps in-frame clones and lacks some. Of roughly 200,000 clones in the sample, over 60% were seen once. This sample comprised PBMCs, obtained after 24 months of ibrutinib treatment. These receptors all stem from a human donor with chronic lymphocytic leukemia.

The chain joins TRBV25-1 to TRBJ1-2; D gene uncertain. Per germline, CDR1 MGHDK and CDR2 SYGVNS. CDR3 size: 15 residues. V lost 3 bases, J lost 1 base, and 12 bases lay in between. The CDR3 DNA is TGTGCCAGCAGTGATTTGGACGGATTTAACTATGGCTACACCTTC. Protein product: CASSDLDGFNYGYTF.

CDR3 sequence reads: CASSVTGHTDTQYF. As DNA, the CDR3 is TGTGCCAGCAGCGTGACAGGGCACACAGATACGCAGTATTTT. The chain couples TRBV9 to TRBJ2-3, with TRBD1 identical over 7 bases. The CDR3 length is 14 residues. The germline gives CDR1 SGDLS, CDR2 YYNGEE. Trimming at V came to 2 bases and at J to 2 bases, leaving 2 bases not matched to a gene. Complete variable domain (other parts from reference TRBV9 and TRBJ2-3): DSGVTQTPKHLITATGQRVTLRCSPRSGDLSVYWYQQSLDQGLQFLIQYYNGEERAKGNILERFSAQQFPDLHSELNLSSLELGDSALYFCASSVTGHTDTQYFGPGTRLTVL.

The gene calls are TRBV20-1 and TRBJ2-5; the D is unclear. Germline values: CDR1 DFQATT, CDR2 SNEGSKA (reference sequence). This CDR3 is 11 amino acids long. The V end was cut by 3 bases, the J end by 5 bases, with 7 bases between. CDR3 bases: TGCAGTGCTAGGCTAGGGGAGACCCAGTACTTC. It codes for CSARLGETQYF.

Concerning this clone itself: The sample contains more than one DNA sequence encoding this CDR3. The chain couples TRBV5-1 to TRBJ2-7, with D perhaps being TRBD1 or TRBD2 (5 bases each). Germline V gene data show CDR1 as SGHRS and CDR2 as YFSETQ. Trimming took 0 bases from V and 0 from J, leaving 10 bases between them. The CDR3 has 15 residues. CDR3: CASSLGGTSSYEQYF. The CDR3 DNA reads TGCGCCAGCAGCTTGGGTGGGACGAGCTCCTACGAGCAGTACTTC.

The chain combines TRBV27 with TRBJ2-5; 9 positions agree with TRBD2. Germline-derived CDR1 and CDR2 are MNHEY and SMNVEV (reference sequence). The CDR3 loop spans 15 amino acids. V trimming: 5 bases; J trimming: 5 bases; junction bases outside the gene matches: 9. CDR3 nucleotides: TGTGCCAGCAGTAAAATAGCGGGAGCGAGGGAGACCCAGTACTTC. Residues: CASSKIAGARETQYF.

The chain joins TRBV13 to TRBJ2-1; 8 bases align to TRBD2. The V segment lost 0 bases and the J segment 2 bases; nucleotides outside the gene matches: 9. This CDR3 spans 18 amino acids. In germline, CDR1 is PRHDT, CDR2 FYEKMQ (reference sequence). Here the CDR3 DNA reads TGTGCCAGCAGCTTAGGCTTCGGTCTAGCGGGCACCTACAATGAGCAGTTCTTC. This sequence encodes CASSLGFGLAGTYNEQFF.

This clone was seen just once. CDR3: CASSFLETQYF. The CDR3 coding sequence is TGTGCCAGCAGTTTTCTAGAGACCCAGTACTTC. This sequence joins TRBV6-6 and TRBJ2-5; no reliable D call. Trimming took off 4 bases at V and 4 bases at J, with 4 bases between the two ends. Germline V CDR1 and CDR2: MNHNY, SVGAGI (reference sequence). The CDR3 extends over 11 amino acids.

The chain couples TRBV18 to TRBJ2-7; the D gene could be TRBD1 or TRBD2 (5 bases each). The CDR3 is 13 amino acids. Germline assignment: CDR1 KGHSH and CDR2 LQKENI. V was trimmed by 6 bases and J by 0 bases, leaving 9 bases between them. CDR3 region: CASSRDGSYEQYF. CDR3 sequence (DNA): TGTGCCAGCTCTCGGGACGGCTCCTACGAGCAGTACTTC.

The genes are TRBV25-1 and TRBJ2-3; no clear D. Trimming left V 2 bases short and J 1 base short, with 7 bases between. There are 14 residues in the CDR3. CDR1 is MGHDK, CDR2 SYGVNS, per germline. DNA for the CDR3: TGTGCCAGCAGTGAACCAGGAGGCACAGATACGCAGTATTTT. Amino acid sequence: CASSEPGGTDTQYF.

This chain uses TRBV5-1 with TRBJ1-2; no clear D gene. This CDR3 has 13 amino acids. Germline lookup yields CDR1 SGHRS and CDR2 YFSETQ. V was clipped by 2 bases and J by 0 bases, with 5 bases between them. CDR3 nucleotides: TGCGCCAGCAGCTTCGACCCTAACTATGGCTACACCTTC. It translates to CASSFDPNYGYTF.

This clone was observed a few times. The rearrangement joins TRBV4-2 to TRBJ1-1; no clear D. Trimming shortened V by 1 base and J by 0 bases, and 9 bases separated the two germline ends. Germline V gene lookup returns CDR1 LGHNA and CDR2 YNFKEQ. The CDR3 loop spans 15 amino acids. The CDR3 region has the DNA TGTGCCAGCAGCCAAGGTGTGGGATTGAACACTGAAGCTTTCTTT. It yields the protein CASSQGVGLNTEAFF.

The chain carries TRBV19 and TRBJ2-2, with 7 bases aligning to TRBD2. The V gene end was trimmed by 0 bases and the J gene end by 4 bases; junction bases not matched to a gene: 8. Germline V lookup: CDR1 LNHDA, CDR2 SQIVND (reference sequence). This CDR3 is built from 17 residues. Here the CDR3 reads CASSIDRLAVLTGELFF. The CDR3 nucleotides read TGTGCCAGTAGTATAGATCGTCTAGCGGTTCTCACCGGGGAGCTGTTTTTT.

This clone was counted a few times. In the same sample, other DNA sequences code for this CDR3. CDR3 sequence: CSASYNEQFF. Here the CDR3 DNA reads TGCAGTGCTAGCTACAATGAGCAGTTCTTC. The chain links TRBV20-1 to TRBJ2-1; D remains ambiguous. The CDR3 length is 10 residues. The germline CDR1 and CDR2 sequences are DFQATT and SNEGSKA (reference sequence). V was cut by 3 bases and J by 3 bases, with 0 bases left in between.

This chain joins TRBV15 and TRBJ2-7; D is tentatively TRBD1 or TRBD2 (6 bases each). This CDR3 has 13 amino acids. Germline loops: CDR1 LNHNV, CDR2 YYDKDF (reference sequence). The V end was cut by 5 bases, the J end by 6 bases, with 14 bases between. The CDR3 DNA follows: TGTGCCACCAGCCGAGGGGGGCCCGGCGAGCAGTACTTC. Amino acids: CATSRGGPGEQYF.

This chain joins TRBV7-6 and TRBJ2-1, with 10 nucleotides matching TRBD2. The length of the CDR3 is 15 residues. J gave up 4 bases and V 1 base, and 1 base lay outside the gene matches. The V gene's germline CDR1 is SGHVS and CDR2 FNYEAQ. The CDR3 DNA sequence: TGTGCCAGCAGCTTAGTAGCGGGAGGTTACAATGAGCAGTTCTTC. Its protein product is CASSLVAGGYNEQFF.

The rearrangement links TRBV29-1 to TRBJ2-1, with TRBD2 matching 10 bases. Germline V gene lookup returns CDR1 SQVTM and CDR2 ANQGSEA. This CDR3 has 13 residues. V trimming: 7 bases; J trimming: 6 bases; junction bases outside the gene matches: 6. The CDR3 reads CSALAGSGNEQFF. The CDR3 DNA follows: TGCAGCGCACTAGCGGGGTCTGGCAATGAGCAGTTCTTC.

The rearrangement joins TRBV6-5 to TRBJ1-5; the D gene is possibly TRBD1 (5 bases). CDR3 length equals 15 residues. Germline V gives CDR1 MNHEY, CDR2 SVGAGI. Between the trimmed V and J ends, which lost 2 bases and 5 bases, there was a span of 13 bases. Here the CDR3 DNA reads TGTGCCAGCAGTTACACCCGGGACGGGTATCAGCCCCAGCATTTT. It specifies CASSYTRDGYQPQHF.

This clone has more than one count but fewer than ten. The V and J genes are TRBV6-1 and TRBJ1-3; no clear D gene. The CDR3 length is 14 residues. Germline CDR1 is MNHNS and CDR2 is SASEGT. V lost 7 bases and J 7 bases, leaving 17 bases between the germline ends. The CDR3 is CASIAVGLGNTIYF. The CDR3 DNA reads as TGTGCCAGCATAGCGGTCGGGTTGGGGAACACCATATATTTT.

V gene TRBV7-2 combines with J gene TRBJ2-4, with 9 bases identical to TRBD2. Germline-derived CDR1 and CDR2 are SGHTA and FQGNSA. The CDR3 sequence is 14 residues long. The junction had 11 bases not matched to a gene; V was cut back by 5 bases and J by 12 bases. The CDR3 loop reads CASSGGLATSHQYF. The CDR3 coding sequence is TGTGCCAGCAGCGGGGGACTAGCAACTTCTCATCAGTACTTC. Full variable domain (outside the CDR3, taken from reference TRBV7-2 and TRBJ2-4): GAGVSQSPSNKVTEKGKDVELRCDPISGHTALYWYRQSLGQGLEFLIYFQGNSAPDKSGLPSDRFSAERTGGSVSTLTIQRTQQEDSAVYLCASSGGLATSHQYFGAGTRLSVL.

The CDR3 protein is CASARDRGQQETQYF. The CDR3 bases are TGTGCCAGCGCCCGGGATCGGGGGCAGCAAGAGACCCAGTACTTC. The chain links TRBV2 to TRBJ2-5; D possibly uses TRBD1 or TRBD2 (6 bases each). Trimming left V 8 bases short and J 2 bases short, with 18 bases between. CDR1 SNHLY and CDR2 FYNNEI come from the germline V gene. The CDR3 totals 15 residues. Filled out from reference TRBV2 and TRBJ2-5, the complete variable domain reads EPEVTQTPSHQVTQMGQEVILRCVPISNHLYFYWYRQILGQKVEFLVSFYNNEISEKSEIFDDQFSVERPDGSNFTLKIRSTKLEDSAMYFCASARDRGQQETQYFGPGTRLLVL.

The rearrangement links TRBV5-4 to TRBJ2-3; D call uncertain. Trimming removed 2 bases at V and 3 bases at J, with 7 bases between. The CDR3 spans 13 residues. Germline V CDR1 and CDR2: SGHNT, YYREEE (reference sequence). The CDR3 nucleotides are TGTGCCAGCAGCTTCGACTTGACAGATACGCAGTATTTT. Translated: CASSFDLTDTQYF.

In this sample, this clone turned up a few times. Here the CDR3 reads CASRGSTDTQYF. The CDR3 DNA sequence: TGTGCCAGCAGGGGGAGCACAGATACGCAGTATTTT. The genes are TRBV2 and TRBJ2-3; D remains unclear. Per the germline V gene, CDR1 is SNHLY and CDR2 is FYNNEI. V lost 6 bases to trimming and J lost 0 bases, with 4 bases between them. The CDR3 is 12 amino acids.

This chain uses TRBV2 with TRBJ1-5; a possible D gene is TRBD1 (5 bases). Trimming removed 3 bases from V and 9 bases from J, with 18 bases in between. The CDR3 extends over 15 amino acids. CDR1 is SNHLY and CDR2 is FYNNEI in the germline V gene. CDR3 nucleotides: TGTGCCAGCAGTGAGTCCAGCGGTCGTAGGGGGCCCCAGCATTTT. Its protein product is CASSESSGRRGPQHF.

This clone was detected once. The chain carries TRBV5-1 and TRBJ2-1; D may be TRBD2 (6 bases). Germline V lookup: CDR1 SGHRS, CDR2 YFSETQ. The length of the CDR3 is 16 residues. V lost 4 bases to trimming and J lost 10 bases, with 24 bases between them. The CDR3 region has the DNA TGCGCCAGCAGCCCTAGGGAGGTAGGCGGGATGGAGGAGCAGTTCTTC. Amino acid sequence: CASSPREVGGMEEQFF.